The T cell receptor (beta chain) under discussion was sequenced for a study of spatial heterogeneity in lung cancer. The library protocol tagged each TCR cDNA with a unique molecular identifier. TCRdb re-called the 5' RACE reads through MiXCR, storing one row per CDR3 protein. The data show 950 to 1,500 distinct CDR3 sequences, roughly 29% seen once. This clonotype was observed a handful of times. Losses at the gene ends were 6 bases for V and 0 bases for J; bases not matched to a gene: 23. CDR1 and CDR2 from the germline V gene are MNHEY and SVGAGI. This CDR3 region has 21 residues. Time point indicated: sample taken at primary tumor resection. Samples were obtained from some 70 donors, all untreated early-stage non-small cell lung cancer patients. The authors sequenced whole RNA from tumor, nontumor lung or frozen PBMC without sorting.

This TCR was sampled from a female donor with early-stage non-small cell lung cancer. Sequenced here: normal lung tissue next to the tumor, sampled at surgery. The J gene is TRBJ2-7, the V gene TRBV6-5; TRBD2 matches at 10 bases. Written as DNA, the CDR3 is TGTGCCAGCAGACAACTCCCCTCGGGTAGCGGACTAGCGGTTAGCTCCTACGAGCAGTACTTC. Its protein is CASRQLPSGSGLAVSSYEQYF.